The next 9 T cell receptor beta chains were all read from a single sample in a study of cytomegalovirus exposure and HLA in healthy donors. The PCR employed 60 Vbeta primers together with 13 Jbeta primers. The data were produced by immunoSEQ multiplex PCR, yet TCRdb's version contains in-frame clones alone and is incomplete. The sample holds roughly 150,000 clones, around four fifths seen once. Material: PBMCs. The receptor source for this set is a man aged 18 to 30 in good health and CMV-seropositive.

The gene calls are TRBV4-1 and TRBJ1-1, with a possible D match to TRBD1 (5 bases). CDR3 length: 18 residues. The germline V and J ends were trimmed by 2 bases and 0 bases, with 19 bases remaining between them. CDR1 and CDR2 from the germline V gene are MGHRA and YSYEKL. The CDR3 reads CASSQLIASGGVNTEAFF. The CDR3 region has the DNA TGCGCCAGCAGCCAACTTATCGCTTCGGGGGGGGTGAACACTGAAGCTTTCTTT.

The V and J genes are TRBV18 and TRBJ2-2; D not certain. The CDR3 consists of 14 residues. The germline V gene has CDR1 KGHSH and CDR2 LQKENI. The V and J ends lost 4 bases and 1 base respectively, with 7 bases between them. CDR3 coding DNA: TGTGCCAGCTCACTTGAGAGGAACACCGGGGAGCTGTTTTTT. This codes for CASSLERNTGELFF.

A word on this clone: The final CDR3 position lacks the conserved phenylalanine or tryptophan, pointing to a likely read error. This chain joins TRBV6-5 and TRBJ1-6; perhaps TRBD1 as D (5 bases). Trimming removed 6 bases from V and 4 bases from J, with 13 bases in between. CDR1 and CDR2 (germline): MNHEY, SVGAGI. The CDR3 length is 15 residues. CDR3 sequence (DNA): TGTGCCAGCAGCCATGGACACCCATATAATTCACCCCTCCACCTT. Translation gives CASSHGHPYNSPLHL.

This clone was seen only once. V and J are TRBV6-5 and TRBJ2-7, with D possibly TRBD1 on 6 matching bases. CDR1 MNHEY and CDR2 SVGAGI come from the germline V gene. The ends were cut back, 6 bases at V and 2 bases at J, with 14 bases in the middle. The CDR3 has 14 amino acids. The CDR3 region is CASSRGFETYEQYF. DNA for the CDR3: TGTGCCAGCAGCAGGGGCTTTGAGACCTACGAGCAGTACTTC.

The V gene is TRBV11-2, the J gene TRBJ2-7; tentative D call: TRBD1 (6 bases). The V gene lost 0 bases and the J gene lost 5 bases, with 14 bases spanning the gap. Germline V lookup: CDR1 SGHAT, CDR2 FQNNGV. CDR3 length equals 15 residues. CDR3 bases: TGTGCCAGCAGCTTAGATCCCCACAGGGTCAACGAGCAGTACTTC. Translated: CASSLDPHRVNEQYF.

Note on this clone: Other DNA sequences in the same sample also yield this CDR3. J is TRBJ1-2 and V is TRBV4-2; 9 bases are a match to TRBD1. The CDR3 is made up of 15 amino acids. Germline CDR1 and CDR2: LGHNA and YNFKEQ. The trim removed 1 base at V and 4 bases at J, leaving 4 bases unmatched. The CDR3 DNA is TGTGCCAGCAGCCAAGGACAGGGGGTGAGCTATGGCTACACCTTC. Translation gives CASSQGQGVSYGYTF.

This chain uses TRBV5-1 with TRBJ2-5; TRBD1 might be the D (5 bases). The germline V gene has CDR1 SGHRS and CDR2 YFSETQ. V shed 2 bases and J shed 1 base, with 9 bases lying between them. This CDR3 comprises 14 residues. Written as DNA, the CDR3 is TGCGCCAGCAGCTTAACAGGCTTCCAAGAGACCCAGTACTTC. Translated: CASSLTGFQETQYF.

The chain uses TRBV28 and TRBJ1-2; D is possibly TRBD1 (5 bases). Trimming removed 5 bases from V and 7 bases from J, with 23 bases in between. The CDR3 covers 16 residues. Germline V gene sequence: CDR1 MDHEN, CDR2 SYDVKM. The CDR3 loop is CASSASGNRDLFGYTF. The CDR3 DNA sequence: TGTGCCAGCAGTGCCTCAGGGAATAGGGATTTGTTTGGCTACACCTTC.

This chain connects TRBV5-6 to TRBJ2-1, with a tentative D call TRBD2 (7 bases). Germline CDR1 is SGHDT and CDR2 is YYEEEE. Between the trimmed V and J ends, which lost 3 bases and 5 bases, there was a span of 15 bases. The CDR3 is 15 residues long. The CDR3 DNA is TGTGCCAGCAGCTGGGGGGGGCTAGGTAACAATGAGCAGTTCTTC. Residues: CASSWGGLGNNEQFF.